This T cell receptor beta chain was identified during a study of cytomegalovirus exposure and HLA in healthy donors. As regards this clone: As yet, its antigen is unknown.

Everyone who donated was a healthy bone marrow donor. PCR was performed using 60 Vbeta and 13 Jbeta primers. Only in-frame clones appear in the TCRdb table, and some are missing; sequencing was by immunoSEQ multiplex PCR. Its clone listing holds under 200,000 clones. Germline CDR1 is KGHSH and CDR2 is LQKENI. The ends lost 3 bases at V and 3 bases at J; junction bases unmatched: 3. This CDR3 comprises 14 residues. Study-level points and caveats: Indistinguishable V segments, including TRBV6-2 and TRBV6-3, were excluded. Later analysis found that TCR beta chains associated with HLA were more clonally expanded than other, equally common chains.

The sequenced sample was PBMCs. V usage is TRBV18 and J usage is TRBJ2-3, with 7 bases aligning to TRBD1. The TCR originated in a man aged 25 to 40 in good health and CMV-seronegative. The DNA of the CDR3 is TGTGCCAGCTCACCGGGCAGGGGGACAGATACGCAGTATTTT. This sequence encodes CASSPGRGTDTQYF.